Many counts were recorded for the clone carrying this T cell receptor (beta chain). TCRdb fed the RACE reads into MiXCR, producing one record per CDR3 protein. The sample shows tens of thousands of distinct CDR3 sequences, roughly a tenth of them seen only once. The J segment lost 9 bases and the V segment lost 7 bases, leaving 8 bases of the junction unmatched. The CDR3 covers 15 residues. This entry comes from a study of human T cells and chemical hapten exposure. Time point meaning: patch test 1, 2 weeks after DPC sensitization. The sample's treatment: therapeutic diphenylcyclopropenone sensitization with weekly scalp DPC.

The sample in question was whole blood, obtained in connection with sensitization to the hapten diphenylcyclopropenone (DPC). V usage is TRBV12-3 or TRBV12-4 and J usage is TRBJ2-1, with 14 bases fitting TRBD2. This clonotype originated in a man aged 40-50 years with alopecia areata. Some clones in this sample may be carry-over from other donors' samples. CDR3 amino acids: CASTWGLAGEAEQFF. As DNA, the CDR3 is TGTGCCAGCACCTGGGGACTAGCGGGAGAGGCTGAGCAGTTCTTC.